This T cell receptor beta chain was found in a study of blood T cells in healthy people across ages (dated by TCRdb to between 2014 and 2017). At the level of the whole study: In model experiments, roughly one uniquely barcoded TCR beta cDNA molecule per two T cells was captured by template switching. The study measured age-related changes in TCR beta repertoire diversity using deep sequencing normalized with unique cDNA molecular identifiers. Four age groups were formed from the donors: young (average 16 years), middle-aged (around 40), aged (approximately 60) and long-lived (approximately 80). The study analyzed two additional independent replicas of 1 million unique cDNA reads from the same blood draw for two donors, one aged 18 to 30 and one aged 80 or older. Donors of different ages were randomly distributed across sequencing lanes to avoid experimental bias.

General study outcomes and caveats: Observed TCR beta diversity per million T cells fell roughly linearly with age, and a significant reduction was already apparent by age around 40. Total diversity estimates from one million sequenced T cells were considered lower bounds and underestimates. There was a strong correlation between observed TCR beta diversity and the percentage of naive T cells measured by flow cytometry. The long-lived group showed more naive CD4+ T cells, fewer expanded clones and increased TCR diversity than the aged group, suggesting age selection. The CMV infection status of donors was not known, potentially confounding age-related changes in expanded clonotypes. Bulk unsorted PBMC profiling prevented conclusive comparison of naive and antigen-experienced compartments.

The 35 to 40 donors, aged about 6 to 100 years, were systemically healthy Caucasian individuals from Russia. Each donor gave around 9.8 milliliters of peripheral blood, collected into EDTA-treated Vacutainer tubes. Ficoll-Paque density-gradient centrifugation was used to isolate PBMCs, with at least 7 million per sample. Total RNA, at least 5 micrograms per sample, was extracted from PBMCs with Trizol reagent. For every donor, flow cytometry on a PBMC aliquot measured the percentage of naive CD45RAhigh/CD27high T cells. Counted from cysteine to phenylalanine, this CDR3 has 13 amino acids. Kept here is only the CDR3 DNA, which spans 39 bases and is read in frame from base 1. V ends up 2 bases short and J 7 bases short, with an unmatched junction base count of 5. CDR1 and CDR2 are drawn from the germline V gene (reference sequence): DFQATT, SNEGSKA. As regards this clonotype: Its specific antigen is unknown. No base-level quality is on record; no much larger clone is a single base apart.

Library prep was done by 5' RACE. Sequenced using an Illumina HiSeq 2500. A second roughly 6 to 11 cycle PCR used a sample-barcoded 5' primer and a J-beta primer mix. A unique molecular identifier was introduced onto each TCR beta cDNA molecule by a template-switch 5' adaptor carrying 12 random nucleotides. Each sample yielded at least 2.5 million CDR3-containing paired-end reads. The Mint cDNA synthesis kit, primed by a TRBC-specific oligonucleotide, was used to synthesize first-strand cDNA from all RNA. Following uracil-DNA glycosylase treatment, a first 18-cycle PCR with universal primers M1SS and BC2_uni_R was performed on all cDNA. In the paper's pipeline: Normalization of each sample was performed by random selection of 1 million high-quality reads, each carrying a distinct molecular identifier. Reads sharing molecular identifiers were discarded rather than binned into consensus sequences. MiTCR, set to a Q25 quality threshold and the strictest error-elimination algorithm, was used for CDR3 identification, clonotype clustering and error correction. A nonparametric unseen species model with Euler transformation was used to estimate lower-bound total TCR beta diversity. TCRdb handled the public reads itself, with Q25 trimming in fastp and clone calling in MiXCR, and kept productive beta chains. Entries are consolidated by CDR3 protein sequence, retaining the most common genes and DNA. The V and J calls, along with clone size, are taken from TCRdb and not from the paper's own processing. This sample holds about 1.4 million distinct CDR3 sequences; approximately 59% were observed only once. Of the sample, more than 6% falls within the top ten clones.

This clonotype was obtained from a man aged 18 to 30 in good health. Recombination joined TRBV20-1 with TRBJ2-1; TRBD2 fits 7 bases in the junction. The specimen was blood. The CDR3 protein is CSARRGTTNEQFF. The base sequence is TGCAGTGCTAGACGCGGGACTACAAATGAGCAGTTCTTC.